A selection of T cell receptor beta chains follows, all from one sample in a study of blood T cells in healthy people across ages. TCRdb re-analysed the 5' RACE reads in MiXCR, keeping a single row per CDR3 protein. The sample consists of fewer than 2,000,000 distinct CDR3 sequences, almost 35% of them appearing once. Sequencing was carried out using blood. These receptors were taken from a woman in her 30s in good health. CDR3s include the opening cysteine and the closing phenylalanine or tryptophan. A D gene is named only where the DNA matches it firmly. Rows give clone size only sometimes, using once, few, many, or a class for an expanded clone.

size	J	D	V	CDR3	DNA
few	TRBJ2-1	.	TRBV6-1	CASAGSAYNEQFF	TGTGCCAGCGCCGGTAGTGCCTACAATGAGCAGTTCTTC
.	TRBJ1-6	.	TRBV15	CAGSRVPDSPLHF	TGTGCCGGCAGCAGAGTCCCTGACTCACCCCTCCACTTT
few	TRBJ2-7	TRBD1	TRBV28	CASRTTGGPEQYF	TGTGCCAGCAGAACCACAGGGGGCCCCGAGCAGTACTTC
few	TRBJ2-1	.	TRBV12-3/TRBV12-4	CASRSTSFEQFF	TGTGCCAGCAGGAGCACTAGCTTTGAGCAGTTCTTC
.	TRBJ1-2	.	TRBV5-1	CASSFGNMNGYTF	TGCGCCAGCAGCTTCGGGAACATGAACGGCTACACCTTC
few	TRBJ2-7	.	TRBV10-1	CASSWGPPATDYEQYF	TGCGCCAGCAGTTGGGGGCCACCCGCTACCGACTACGAGCAGTACTTC
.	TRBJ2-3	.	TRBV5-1	CASSREAGARTDTQYF	TGCGCCAGCAGTCGGGAAGCTGGGGCCCGCACAGATACGCAGTATTTT
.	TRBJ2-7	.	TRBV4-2	CASNQSVLAYEQYF	TGTGCCAGCAACCAGTCGGTGCTAGCCTACGAGCAGTACTTC
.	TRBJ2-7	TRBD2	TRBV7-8	CASSPGLAGGPTAHEQYF	TGTGCCAGCAGCCCGGGACTAGCGGGAGGGCCTACAGCCCACGAGCAGTACTTC
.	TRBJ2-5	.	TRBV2	CASNSGPSREQYF	TGTGCCAGCAATTCGGGCCCAAGCCGGGAGCAGTACTTC
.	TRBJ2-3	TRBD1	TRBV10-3	CAISGTGGEWNTQYF	TGTGCCATCAGTGGTACAGGGGGCGAATGGAATACGCAGTATTTT
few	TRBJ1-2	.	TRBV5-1	CASSLRGETYGYTF	TGCGCCAGCAGCTTGCGGGGGGAGACCTATGGCTACACCTTC
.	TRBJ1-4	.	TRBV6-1	CASSAAEGLGEKLFF	TGTGCCAGCAGTGCTGCTGAGGGCTTAGGCGAAAAACTGTTTTTT
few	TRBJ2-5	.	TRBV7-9	CASSLARQIISQKETQYF	TGTGCCAGCAGCTTAGCGCGACAGATTATTAGTCAAAAAGAGACCCAGTACTTC
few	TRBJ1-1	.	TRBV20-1	CSARGGQSTEAFF	TGCAGTGCTAGAGGTGGCCAGAGCACTGAAGCTTTCTTT
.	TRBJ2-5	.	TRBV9	CASSAGQSGETQYF	TGTGCCAGCAGCGCCGGACAGTCGGGCGAGACCCAGTACTTC
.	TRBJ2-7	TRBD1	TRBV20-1	CSASAGQGAYEQYF	TGCAGTGCTAGCGCGGGACAGGGCGCCTACGAGCAGTACTTC
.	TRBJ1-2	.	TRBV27	CASSSDRSKGCTF	TGTGCCAGCAGTTCTGACAGGTCTAAGGGCTGCACCTTC
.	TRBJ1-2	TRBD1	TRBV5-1	CASNLGTGTYGYTF	TGCGCCAGCAACCTCGGGACAGGGACCTATGGCTACACCTTC
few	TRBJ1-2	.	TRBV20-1	CSARDSQVTYGYTF	TGCAGTGCTAGGGACTCCCAAGTCACCTATGGCTACACCTTC
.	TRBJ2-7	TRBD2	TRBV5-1	CASSLAQRERQYF	TGCGCCAGCAGCTTGGCCCAGCGGGAAAGGCAGTACTTC
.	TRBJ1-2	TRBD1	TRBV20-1	CSASRTYRGLNYGYTF	TGCAGTGCTAGCCGAACCTACAGGGGGCTTAACTATGGCTACACCTTC
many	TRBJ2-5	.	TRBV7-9	CASSLGSGGGQETQYF	TGTGCCAGCAGCTTAGGGTCAGGGGGAGGCCAAGAGACCCAGTACTTC
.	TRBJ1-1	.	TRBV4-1	CASNRAPVLMNTEAFF	TGCGCCAGCAACCGGGCCCCAGTCTTGATGAACACTGAAGCTTTCTTT
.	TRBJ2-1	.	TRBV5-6	CASSLWAGRGGLDEQFF	TGTGCCAGCAGCCTTTGGGCGGGGAGAGGGGGGTTGGATGAGCAGTTCTTC
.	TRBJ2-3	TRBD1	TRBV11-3	CASSLGTGFSDTQYF	TGTGCCAGCAGCTTAGGGACAGGGTTTTCAGATACGCAGTATTTT
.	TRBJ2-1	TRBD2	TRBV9	CASSVSGTSSYNEQFF	TGTGCCAGCAGCGTGAGCGGGACCAGCTCCTACAATGAGCAGTTCTTC
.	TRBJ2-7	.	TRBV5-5	CASRSTGAAYEQYF	TGTGCCAGCAGATCCACCGGGGCCGCCTACGAGCAGTACTTC
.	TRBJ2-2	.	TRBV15	CATSRPQEGELFF	TGTGCCACCAGCAGACCGCAGGAAGGGGAGCTGTTTTTT
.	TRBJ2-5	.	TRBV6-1	CASRPTRSRGQVQETQYF	TGTGCCAGCAGACCTACTCGGAGCCGGGGACAAGTACAAGAGACCCAGTACTTC
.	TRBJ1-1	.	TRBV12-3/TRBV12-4	CASTSRAAGTEAFF	TGTGCCAGCACCTCACGCGCGGCGGGTACTGAAGCTTTCTTT
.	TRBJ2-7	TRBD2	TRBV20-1	CSAMIAGGIEQYF	TGCAGTGCTATGATAGCGGGAGGTATCGAGCAGTACTTC
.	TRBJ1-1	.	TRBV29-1	CSVDWSIEAFF	TGCAGCGTTGACTGGTCAATTGAAGCTTTCTTT
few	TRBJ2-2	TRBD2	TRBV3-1	CASSQGLAGGANTGELFF	TGTGCCAGCAGCCAAGGACTAGCGGGGGGAGCGAACACCGGGGAGCTGTTTTTT
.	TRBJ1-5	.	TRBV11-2	CASSLRSEYQPQHF	TGTGCCAGCAGCTTACGATCAGAGTATCAGCCCCAGCATTTT
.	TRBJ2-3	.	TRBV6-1	CASSWDGFTDTQYF	TGTGCCAGCAGCTGGGACGGATTCACAGATACGCAGTATTTT
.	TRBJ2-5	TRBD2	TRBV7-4	CASSCQGLAEETQYF	TGTGCCAGCAGCTGCCAGGGACTAGCGGAAGAGACCCAGTACTTC
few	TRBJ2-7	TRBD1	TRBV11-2	CASSRTGDNYEQYF	TGTGCCAGCAGCCGGACAGGGGACAACTACGAGCAGTACTTC
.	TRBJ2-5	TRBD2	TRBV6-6	CASSPGTSDMLEETQYF	TGTGCCAGCAGTCCCGGGACTAGCGACATGTTGGAAGAGACCCAGTACTTC
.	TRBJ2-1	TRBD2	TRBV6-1	CASSLAGGPAGSYNEQFF	TGTGCCAGCTCATTAGCGGGAGGGCCGGCGGGCTCCTACAATGAGCAGTTCTTC
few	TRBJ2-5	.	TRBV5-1	CASSLDGGGQETQYF	TGCGCCAGCAGCTTGGATGGGGGCGGCCAAGAGACCCAGTACTTC
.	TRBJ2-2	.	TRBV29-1	CSGVGARNTGELFF	TGCAGCGGCGTGGGGGCCCGGAACACCGGGGAGCTGTTTTTT
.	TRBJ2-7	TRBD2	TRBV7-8	CASSSQAGGPYEQYF	TGTGCCAGCAGCTCCCAAGCGGGGGGGCCCTACGAGCAGTACTTC
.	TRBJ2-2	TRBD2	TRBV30	CAWRSLRDYYTGELFF	TGTGCCTGGAGATCCCTCCGGGACTACTACACCGGGGAGCTGTTTTTT
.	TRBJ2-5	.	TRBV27	CASRGSPGGTQYF	TGTGCCAGCCGGGGGTCTCCCGGAGGGACCCAGTACTTC
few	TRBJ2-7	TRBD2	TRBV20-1	CSASASGRAFREQYF	TGCAGTGCTAGTGCTAGCGGGAGGGCGTTCAGAGAGCAGTACTTC
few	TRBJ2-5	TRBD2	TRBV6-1	CASGETSGRVETQYF	TGTGCCAGCGGTGAAACTAGCGGGAGGGTAGAGACCCAGTACTTC
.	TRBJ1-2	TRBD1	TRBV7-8	CASSIGGRGLPYGYTF	TGTGCCAGCAGCATCGGAGGGAGGGGGCTCCCCTATGGCTACACCTTC